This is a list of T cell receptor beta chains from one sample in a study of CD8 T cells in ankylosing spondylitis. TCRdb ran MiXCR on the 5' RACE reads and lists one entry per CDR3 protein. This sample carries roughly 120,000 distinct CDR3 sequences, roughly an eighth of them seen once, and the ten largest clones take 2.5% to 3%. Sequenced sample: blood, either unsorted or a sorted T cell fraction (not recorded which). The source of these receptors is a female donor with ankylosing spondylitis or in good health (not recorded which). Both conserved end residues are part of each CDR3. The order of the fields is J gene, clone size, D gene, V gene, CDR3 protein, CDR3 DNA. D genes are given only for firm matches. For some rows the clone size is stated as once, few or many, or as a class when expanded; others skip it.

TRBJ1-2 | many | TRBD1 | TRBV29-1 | CSVIPGQSYGYTF | TGCAGCGTGATACCGGGACAGAGCTATGGCTACACCTTC
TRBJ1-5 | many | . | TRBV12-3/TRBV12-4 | CASRYLDNQPQHF | TGTGCCAGCAGGTACCTGGACAACCAGCCCCAGCATTTT
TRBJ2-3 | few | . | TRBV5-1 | CASRGQASTDTQYF | TGCGCCAGCAGAGGTCAGGCTAGCACAGATACGCAGTATTTT
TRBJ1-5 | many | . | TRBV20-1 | CSAATGGNQPQHF | TGCAGTGCTGCGACAGGCGGCAATCAGCCCCAGCATTTT
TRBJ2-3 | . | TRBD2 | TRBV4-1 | CASSQKFESGRAPDTQYF | TGCGCCAGCAGCCAGAAGTTCGAGAGCGGGAGGGCCCCAGATACGCAGTATTTT
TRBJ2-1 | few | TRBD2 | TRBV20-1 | CSARDHGGGALEFF | TGCAGTGCTAGAGATCATGGCGGGGGGGCTTTAGAGTTCTTC
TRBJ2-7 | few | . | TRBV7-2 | CASSLGIAWEQYF | TGTGCCAGCAGCTTGGGGATAGCGTGGGAGCAGTACTTC
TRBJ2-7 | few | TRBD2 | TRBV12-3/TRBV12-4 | CASSRRTLLAGPESTYEQYF | TGTGCCAGCAGCCGAAGGACCTTACTAGCGGGGCCGGAATCCACCTACGAGCAGTACTTC
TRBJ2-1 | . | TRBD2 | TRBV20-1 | CSAKLAGGSEQFF | TGCAGTGCTAAACTAGCGGGGGGAAGTGAGCAGTTCTTC
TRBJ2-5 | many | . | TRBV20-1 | CSANPTGRETQYF | TGCAGTGCTAACCCGACAGGGAGGGAGACCCAGTACTTC
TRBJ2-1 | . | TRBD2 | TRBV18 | CASTRGLAGGINEQFF | TGTGCCAGCACTCGAGGACTAGCGGGAGGGATCAATGAGCAGTTCTTC
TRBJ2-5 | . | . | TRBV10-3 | CAIRDRGGETQYF | TGTGCCATCAGAGACAGGGGAGGGGAGACCCAGTACTTC
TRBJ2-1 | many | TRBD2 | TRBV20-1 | CSAISGSVSYNEQFF | TGCAGTGCAATTAGCGGGAGTGTTTCCTACAATGAGCAGTTCTTC
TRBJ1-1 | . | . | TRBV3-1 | CASSQTAGEAFF | TGTGCCAGCAGCCAGACAGCGGGTGAAGCTTTCTTT
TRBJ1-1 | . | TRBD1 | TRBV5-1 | CASSLQQGAPEAFF | TGCGCCAGCAGCTTGCAACAGGGGGCTCCTGAAGCTTTCTTT
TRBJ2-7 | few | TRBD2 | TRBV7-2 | CASSLPGLGSYEQYF | TGTGCCAGCAGCTTACCCGGACTAGGCTCCTACGAGCAGTACTTC
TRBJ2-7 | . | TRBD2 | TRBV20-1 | CSVPSGRAYEQYF | TGCAGTGTTCCTAGCGGGAGGGCCTACGAGCAGTACTTC